This entry lists 28 T cell receptor beta chains sequenced from one sample in a study of OX40 agonist ivuxolimab in advanced cancers. Produced via immunoSEQ multiplex PCR; TCRdb's table is partial and in-frame only. The sample lists approximately 19,000 clones, 78% occurring once. The sequenced sample was CD4+ or CD8+ T cells sorted from blood, obtained in a trial of the OX40 agonist ivuxolimab. The receptors stem from an adult with an advanced solid tumor such as melanoma, head and neck, liver or kidney cancer.

This clone was seen a few times. The chain carries TRBV28 and TRBJ1-1; D possibly corresponds to TRBD1 (6 bases). The CDR3 extends over 12 amino acids. Looked up from germline, CDR1 is MDHEN and CDR2 is SYDVKM. Trimming took 6 bases from V and 2 from J, leaving 7 bases between them. The CDR3 reads CASRQGNTEAFF. CDR3 coding DNA: TGTGCCAGCAGACAGGGAAACACTGAAGCTTTCTTT.

A word on this clone: The junction departs from germline at one end; a sequencing error may be responsible. The CDR3 nucleotides are TGTGCCAGTCGTATACAGGAGGGGGACTATGGCTACACCTTC. Protein: CASRIQEGDYGYTF. The V gene is TRBV19, the J gene TRBJ1-2, with D maybe TRBD1 (6 bases). The germline V gene has CDR1 LNHDA and CDR2 SQIVND (reference sequence). This CDR3 is built from 14 residues.

This chain joins TRBV5-6 and TRBJ2-7; perhaps TRBD1 as D (5 bases). Trimming took 2 bases from V and 5 from J, leaving 14 bases between them. Germline values: CDR1 SGHDT, CDR2 YYEEEE. CDR3 length: 14 amino acids. The CDR3 DNA sequence: TGTGCCAGCAGCTTTAGGGGTAACTACCACGAGCAGTACTTC. The encoded protein is CASSFRGNYHEQYF.

V usage is TRBV6-5 and J usage is TRBJ1-2; unclear D gene. The length of the CDR3 is 14 residues. The germline gives CDR1 MNHEY, CDR2 SVGAGI. V lost 7 bases to trimming and J lost 4 bases, with 16 bases between them. The CDR3 bases are TGTGCCAGCACCCTACATCCTGGGAGCTATGGCTACACCTTC. Encoded protein: CASTLHPGSYGYTF.

A single count supports this clone. Distinct nucleotide sequences in the sample also encode this CDR3. This sequence joins TRBV14 and TRBJ2-3; D is ambiguous. The CDR3 extends over 17 amino acids. V lost 3 bases to trimming and J lost 0 bases, with 16 bases between them. Germline values: CDR1 SGHDN, CDR2 FVKESK. CDR3 nucleotide sequence: TGTGCCAGCAGCCAGAGAATCCGCGGCGCCAGCACAGATACGCAGTATTTT. Protein product: CASSQRIRGASTDTQYF. The full variable domain, rest sourced from reference TRBV14 and TRBJ2-3, is EAGVTQFPSHSVIEKGQTVTLRCDPISGHDNLYWYRRVMGKEIKFLLHFVKESKQDESGMPNNRFLAERTGGTYSTLKVQPAELEDSGVYFCASSQRIRGASTDTQYFGPGTRLTVL.

This clone was observed a single time. The V and J genes are TRBV7-6 and TRBJ2-2, with 9 positions matching TRBD2. Germline V gene sequence: CDR1 SGHVS, CDR2 FNYEAQ. The CDR3 extends over 18 amino acids. The trim removed 5 bases at V and 5 bases at J, leaving 15 bases unmatched. CDR3 sequence: CASSQRLAVNPLTGELFF. As DNA, the CDR3 is TGTGCCAGCAGCCAAAGACTAGCGGTAAACCCCTTGACCGGGGAGCTGTTTTTT.

J is TRBJ2-3 and V is TRBV5-1, with D unclear. The V gene's germline CDR1 is SGHRS and CDR2 YFSETQ. This CDR3 contains 16 residues. Trimming cost V 5 bases and J 1 base, with 17 bases left between them. The CDR3 bases are TGCGCCAGCAGACCCGCCGGCGGTCTCGGCACAGATACGCAGTATTTT. It codes for CASRPAGGLGTDTQYF.

This clone is labeled medium-sized. The V and J genes are TRBV11-2 and TRBJ2-5; D not resolved. The length of the CDR3 is 15 residues. CDR1 SGHAT and CDR2 FQNNGV come from the germline V gene. V gave up 5 bases and J gave up 4 bases, with 17 bases separating them. CDR3 bases: TGTGCCAGCAGCGAATCCCGGCTGGCCCCAGAGACCCAGTACTTC. Translated, it gives CASSESRLAPETQYF.

This clone rates as large. The same CDR3 also results from other DNA sequences found in this sample. The chain is built from TRBV5-1 and TRBJ1-2; 8 positions match TRBD1. This CDR3 has 14 residues. Germline V CDR1 and CDR2: SGHRS, YFSETQ. V shed 2 bases and J 6 bases; nucleotides not matched to a gene: 6. CDR3 protein: CASSFGTGSNGYTF. CDR3 DNA sequence: TGCGCCAGCAGCTTTGGGACAGGCTCTAATGGCTACACCTTC.

The CDR3 loop is CASSSPTRPYNEQFF. The CDR3 nucleotides read TGTGCCAGCAGCTCGCCGACTAGACCCTACAATGAGCAGTTCTTC. This sequence joins TRBV7-6 and TRBJ2-1, with a weak D call TRBD2 (6 bases). The length of the CDR3 is 15 residues. V was cut by 4 bases and J by 2 bases, with 12 bases left in between. The germline V gene encodes CDR1 SGHVS and CDR2 FNYEAQ. Based on the CDR3 plus reference TRBV7-6 and TRBJ2-1, the full variable domain is GAGVSQSPRYKVTKRGQDVALRCDPISGHVSLYWYRQALGQGPEFLTYFNYEAQQDKSGLPNDRFSAERPEGSISTLTIQRTEQRDSAMYRCASSSPTRPYNEQFFGPGTRLTVL.

This rearrangement joins TRBV27 to TRBJ2-1; 8 bases agree with TRBD2. The ends lost 5 bases at V and 3 bases at J; junction bases unmatched: 18. The CDR3 runs to 19 residues. Germline lookup yields CDR1 MNHEY and CDR2 SMNVEV (reference sequence). In nucleotides, the CDR3 is TGTGCCAGCAGTCCATCCCTTCGACTAGCGCAGGGGTACTACAATGAGCAGTTCTTC. Amino acid sequence: CASSPSLRLAQGYYNEQFF.

The V call is TRBV6-5, the J call TRBJ1-3; D call uncertain. This CDR3 contains 16 residues. From germline, CDR1 is MNHEY and CDR2 SVGAGI. Trimming took off 4 bases at V and 0 bases at J, with 13 bases between the two ends. DNA for the CDR3: TGTGCCAGCAGTTCTCCTCAGAGGAGCTCTGGAAACACCATATATTTT. This translates into CASSSPQRSSGNTIYF.

Comments on this clone: Possible read error: a much larger clone is one base away. The same CDR3 also results from other DNA sequences found in this sample. V is TRBV7-6 and J is TRBJ2-7; D possibly corresponds to TRBD1 (6 bases). The CDR3 has 12 amino acids. Germline V gene lookup returns CDR1 SGHVS and CDR2 FNYEAQ. V was clipped by 4 bases and J by 7 bases, with 11 bases between them. The chain's CDR3 is CASSSQGYEQYF. Here the CDR3 DNA reads TGTGCCAGCAGCTCACAGGGCTATGAGCAGTACTTC.

The V gene is TRBV7-2, the J gene TRBJ2-2, with 8 bases matching TRBD2. The V gene's germline CDR1 is SGHTA and CDR2 FQGNSA. This CDR3 has 16 amino acids. Germline trimming cut 7 bases from V and 6 bases from J; bases unmatched to any gene: 13. The CDR3 bases are TGTGCCAGCATCAAGTTAGTAGCGGGATCGGCCGGGGAGCTGTTTTTT. Translation: CASIKLVAGSAGELFF.

The table lists this clone with a few counts. DNA of the CDR3: TGTGCCAGCAGTTTGGGACAGTGGTATGGCTACACCTTC. It is translated as CASSLGQWYGYTF. The chain carries TRBV28 and TRBJ1-2; the match to TRBD1 covers 7 bases. V was clipped by 3 bases and J by 5 bases; unmatched bases: 3. In germline, CDR1 is MDHEN, CDR2 SYDVKM. The CDR3 loop spans 13 amino acids.

A single count supports this clone. The CDR3 spells CASSLHGTGGMGELFF. The CDR3 bases are TGTGCCAGCAGTTTACATGGGACAGGGGGCATGGGGGAGCTGTTTTTT. The gene calls are TRBV28 and TRBJ2-2; 12 positions agree with TRBD1. J lost 8 bases, V lost 2 bases, and 6 bases had no gene match. This CDR3 comprises 16 residues. Germline CDR1 is MDHEN and CDR2 is SYDVKM.

This chain uses TRBV6-5 with TRBJ1-2; no definite D call. This CDR3 contains 14 residues. Trimming took off 5 bases at V and 7 bases at J, with 17 bases between the two ends. Germline lookup yields CDR1 MNHEY and CDR2 SVGAGI. The CDR3 is CASSLTWTASGYTF. In DNA form, the CDR3 reads TGTGCCAGCAGTCTTACTTGGACCGCCTCTGGCTACACCTTC.

This chain uses TRBV18 with TRBJ2-3, with no clear D. Trimming removed 3 bases at V and 2 bases at J, with 12 bases between. The CDR3 has 15 residues. Germline lookup yields CDR1 KGHSH and CDR2 LQKENI. The CDR3 nucleotides are TGTGCCAGCTCACCGTCCAGGAGCCACACAGATACGCAGTATTTT. Translating gives CASSPSRSHTDTQYF.

This clone has just a few counts. This chain connects TRBV15 to TRBJ2-4, with 8 bases that match TRBD1. There are 16 residues in the CDR3. Per germline, CDR1 LNHNV and CDR2 YYDKDF (reference sequence). V shed 2 bases and J 2 bases; nucleotides not matched to a gene: 5. The CDR3 loop reads CATSRQGARTKNIQYF. Here the CDR3 DNA reads TGTGCCACCAGCAGACAGGGGGCGAGGACCAAAAACATTCAGTACTTC.

The rearrangement joins TRBV2 to TRBJ1-5, with D unresolved. This CDR3 has 13 amino acids. The germline V gene has CDR1 SNHLY and CDR2 FYNNEI. V lost 4 bases and J 3 bases, leaving 7 bases between the germline ends. CDR3: CASSARVNQPQHF. Written as DNA, the CDR3 is TGTGCCAGCAGTGCTAGGGTCAATCAGCCCCAGCATTTT.

This clone is termed medium-sized. The CDR3 DNA is TGCGCCAGCAGCTCGACTCTAATATACAATGAGCAGTTCTTC. This codes for CASSSTLIYNEQFF. The chain employs TRBV5-1 and TRBJ2-1; no clear D gene. This CDR3 has 14 residues. In germline, CDR1 is SGHRS, CDR2 YFSETQ. Trimming cost V 3 bases and J 4 bases, with 11 bases left between them. The variable domain in full, completed from reference TRBV5-1 and TRBJ2-1, reads KAGVTQTPRYLIKTRGQQVTLSCSPISGHRSVSWYQQTPGQGLQFLFEYFSETQRNKGNFPGRFSGRQFSNSRSEMNVSTLELGDSALYLCASSSTLIYNEQFFGPGTRLTVL.

This clone was recorded a few times. The CDR3 is CASSLVQGLSEQYF. The DNA for the CDR3 is TGTGCCAGCAGCTTAGTTCAGGGGTTAAGCGAGCAGTACTTC. V and J are TRBV7-2 and TRBJ2-7; perhaps TRBD1 as D (6 bases). Germline V lookup: CDR1 SGHTA, CDR2 FQGNSA. V was trimmed by 1 base and J by 6 bases, leaving 13 bases between them. This CDR3 comprises 14 residues.

This sequence joins TRBV27 and TRBJ2-7; 8 bases agree with TRBD1. Trimming took 6 bases from V and 0 from J; bases not matched to a gene: 4. The CDR3 totals 14 residues. Germline CDR1 and CDR2: MNHEY and SMNVEV (reference sequence). The CDR3 loop is CASRGQAGSYEQYF. The CDR3 DNA follows: TGTGCCAGCAGGGGACAGGCAGGCTCCTACGAGCAGTACTTC.

CDR3 region: CSVLAGTAGTDTQYF. The CDR3 DNA reads TGCAGCGTTCTCGCGGGGACTGCGGGCACAGATACGCAGTATTTT. This chain connects TRBV29-1 to TRBJ2-3; possible D gene TRBD2, 6 bases. CDR1 and CDR2 (germline): SQVTM, ANQGSEA. This CDR3 contains 15 residues. V lost 5 bases and J lost 1, with 16 bases in between.

This chain uses TRBV29-1 with TRBJ2-2, with 10 bases that match TRBD2. The CDR3 extends over 14 amino acids. The germline gives CDR1 SQVTM, CDR2 ANQGSEA. The J segment lost 6 bases and the V segment lost 7 bases, leaving 8 bases of the junction unmatched. In nucleotides, the CDR3 is TGCAGCGCCCCCCAGCGGGAGGGCGCCGGGGAGCTGTTTTTT. Amino acid sequence: CSAPQREGAGELFF.

This chain uses TRBV30 with TRBJ2-7, with a possible D match to TRBD1 (5 bases). From germline, CDR1 is GTSNPN and CDR2 SVGIG (reference sequence). V lost 0 bases and J lost 1, with 13 bases in between. This CDR3 has 15 amino acids. The CDR3 protein is CAWSVPAGRSYEQYF. The CDR3 nucleotides read TGTGCCTGGAGTGTACCGGCAGGGCGATCCTACGAGCAGTACTTC.

The rearrangement joins TRBV5-1 to TRBJ1-1; tentative D call: TRBD1 (6 bases). The CDR3 has 18 amino acids. V was cut by 0 bases and J by 5 bases, with 23 bases left in between. The germline gives CDR1 SGHRS, CDR2 YFSETQ. The CDR3 sequence: CASSLAGIGRGPGTEAFF. The CDR3 DNA reads TGCGCCAGCAGCTTGGCCGGTATCGGCAGGGGACCTGGAACTGAAGCTTTCTTT.

V and J are TRBV28 and TRBJ2-3; 10 bases align to TRBD2. V shed 6 bases, J shed 0 bases, and the junction held 6 bases outside the gene matches. The CDR3 length is 16 residues. Germline CDR1 and CDR2: MDHEN and SYDVKM. CDR3 bases: TGTGCCAGCAGCCACGGACTAGCGGATAGCACAGATACGCAGTATTTT. It translates to CASSHGLADSTDTQYF.